Here is one T cell receptor (beta chain) with its context. Its specificity is not known. The source of the sample is a study of blood T cells in healthy people across ages. Background on the study: When template switching was applied, about one barcoded beta molecule was captured per two T cells.

Study-wide findings and caveats: Not knowing donor CMV status may have confounded expanded clonotype changes.

Germline CDR1 and CDR2: SGHTA and FQGTGA. The CDR3 length is 14 residues. Unmatched junction bases numbered 1, after V lost 0 bases and J lost 8 bases. The use of a sample-barcoded 5' primer and a J-beta primer mix characterized a second PCR of about 7 to 12 cycles. Sequencing yielded, for each sample, at least 3 million paired-end reads carrying CDR3. TCRdb itself ran the 5' RACE reads through MiXCR, one entry per CDR3 protein. This sample has around 800,000 distinct CDR3 sequences; less than 80% occur once, and the top ten carry around a quarter. Aged roughly 6 to 95, donors were systemically healthy Caucasians from Russia.

This TCR derives from a man under 40 in good health. V gene TRBV7-3 combines with J gene TRBJ1-6; 7 bases fit TRBD1. Source material: blood. The DNA of the CDR3 is TGTGCCAGCAGCTTAACAGGGGGCGATTCACCCCTCCACTTT. This codes for CASSLTGGDSPLHF.